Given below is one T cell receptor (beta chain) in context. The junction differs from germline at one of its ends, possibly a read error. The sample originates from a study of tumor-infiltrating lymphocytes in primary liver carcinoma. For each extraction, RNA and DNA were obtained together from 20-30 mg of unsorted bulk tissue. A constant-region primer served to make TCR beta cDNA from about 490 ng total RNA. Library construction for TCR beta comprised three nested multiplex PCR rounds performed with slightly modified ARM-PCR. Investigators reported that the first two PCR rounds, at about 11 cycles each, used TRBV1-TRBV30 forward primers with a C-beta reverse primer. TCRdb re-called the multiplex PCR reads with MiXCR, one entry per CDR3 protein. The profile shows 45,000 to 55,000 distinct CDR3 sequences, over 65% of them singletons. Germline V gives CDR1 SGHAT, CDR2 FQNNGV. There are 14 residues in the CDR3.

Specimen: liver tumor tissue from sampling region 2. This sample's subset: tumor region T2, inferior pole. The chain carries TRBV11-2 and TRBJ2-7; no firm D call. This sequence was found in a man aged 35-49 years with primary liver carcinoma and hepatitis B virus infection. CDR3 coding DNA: TGTACAAGCAGCTTAACGGACGCTGCCTATGAGCAGTACTTC. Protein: CTSSLTDAAYEQYF.